This TCR beta chain was recorded in a study of shared clonotypes between healthy human individuals. Looking at the study overall: Donors were a couple of women and a few men aged 18 to 49.

From germline, CDR1 is MNHNS and CDR2 SASEGT. V lost 1 base and J 3 bases, leaving 7 bases between the germline ends. The CDR3 consists of 13 residues. All donors were healthy HIV-negative adults lacking recent acute infections or vaccinations. In the source study's methods: ImmunoSEQ yielded junction-only sequences lacking quality scores, so filtering differed. TCRdb keeps only in-frame clones here, not all; method: immunoSEQ multiplex PCR. That table supplies the V and J calls and clone size; D and trimming were determined from the DNA. Of 450,000 or so clones in the sample, roughly 80% were seen once.

This rearrangement joins TRBV6-1 to TRBJ2-7; D might be TRBD1 (5 bases). The receptor's source is a woman aged 40-49 years in good health. Some clones in this sample may be carry-over from other donors' samples. The sequenced material came from PBMCs. The CDR3 sequence is CASSEGQFYEQYF. The CDR3 coding sequence is TGTGCCAGCAGTGAAGGACAGTTCTACGAGCAGTACTTC.